Shown below are 32 T cell receptor beta chains from a single sample sequenced in a study of human T cells and chemical hapten exposure. TCRdb independently ran MiXCR on the 5' RACE reads; one entry per CDR3 protein. The data contain tens of thousands of distinct CDR3 sequences, 6% to 8.5% of them singletons. Unfractionated whole blood was the source from which total RNA was extracted. The receptors shown here come from a male donor in good health.

As to this clonotype: A much larger clone differs from this one at a single base, so this may be a read error. The chain has TRBV13 and TRBJ1-1; no clear D. Trimming cost V 7 bases and J 1 base, with 7 bases left between them. Germline CDR1 and CDR2: PRHDT and FYEKMQ (reference sequence). The CDR3 loop spans 12 amino acids. CDR3 DNA sequence: TGTGCCAGCACACCCAGGAACACTGAAGCTTTCTTT. This gives the protein CASTPRNTEAFF.

This clonotype was counted ten times or more. This chain joins TRBV20-1 and TRBJ2-7, with TRBD1 identical over 7 bases. V trimming: 2 bases; J trimming: 0 bases; junction bases outside the gene matches: 4. Germline values: CDR1 DFQATT, CDR2 SNEGSKA (reference sequence). The CDR3 covers 14 residues. In nucleotides, the CDR3 is TGCAGTGCTAGATTAGGGGACAGCTCCTACGAGCAGTACTTC. It encodes CSARLGDSSYEQYF.

About this clonotype: This may stem from a read error, because a much larger clone lies one nucleotide away. This sequence joins TRBV5-5 and TRBJ1-1, with D perhaps TRBD1 (5 bases). The CDR3 spans 14 residues. Deletions cut 0 bases from V and 4 bases from J, with 10 bases between. Germline-derived CDR1 and CDR2 are SGHKS and YYEKEE (reference sequence). This chain's CDR3 is CASSLAGGSTEAFF. The CDR3 coding sequence is TGTGCCAGCAGCTTGGCCGGGGGGAGCACTGAAGCTTTCTTT.

This clonotype was seen only a few times. The genes are TRBV14 and TRBJ2-3; a possible D gene is TRBD1 (5 bases). In germline, CDR1 is SGHDN, CDR2 FVKESK. The V end lost 5 bases, the J end lost 2 bases, and 20 bases lay between the germline ends. The CDR3 loop spans 17 amino acids. CDR3 region: CASSNERSTGHTDTQYF. The CDR3 region has the DNA TGTGCCAGCAGCAACGAAAGGTCTACAGGACACACAGATACGCAGTATTTT.

In the case of this clonotype: A much larger clone lies one base from this, so it may be a read error. The V call is TRBV15, the J call TRBJ2-7; a weak D match, TRBD1 (6 bases). Germline V lookup: CDR1 LNHNV, CDR2 YYDKDF (reference sequence). V lost 3 bases, J lost 3 bases, and 21 bases lay in between. The CDR3 totals 17 residues. CDR3 sequence: CATSSPYGSLQGYEQYF. The CDR3 DNA reads as TGTGCCACCAGCAGTCCATATGGGTCCTTACAGGGCTACGAGCAGTACTTC. The whole variable domain, filled in from reference TRBV15 and TRBJ2-7, reads DAMVIQNPRYQVTQFGKPVTLSCSQTLNHNVMYWYQQKSSQAPKLLFHYYDKDFNNEADTPDNFQSRRPNTSFCFLDIRSPGLGDTAMYLCATSSPYGSLQGYEQYFGPGTRLTVT.

The chain has TRBV2 and TRBJ2-7; 9 bases map to TRBD1. This CDR3 spans 16 amino acids. Germline lookup yields CDR1 SNHLY and CDR2 FYNNEI. After removal of 4 bases from V and 4 bases from J, the junction contained 11 bases not matched to a gene. The CDR3 DNA reads as TGTGCCAGCAGTGTTACCCCCGGGACAGGGACATACGAGCAGTACTTC. Translated: CASSVTPGTGTYEQYF.

This clonotype was seen repeatedly, ten times or more. The rearrangement uses TRBV12-3 or TRBV12-4 and TRBJ2-4; 11 bases are shared with TRBD1. The CDR3 has 22 amino acids. The trim removed 2 bases at V and 0 bases at J, leaving 18 bases unmatched. Written as DNA, the CDR3 is TGTGCCAGCAGTTTAATATCCCGCTTTGGGACAGGGGGAGAACTAGCCAAAAACATTCAGTACTTC. Translated: CASSLISRFGTGGELAKNIQYF.

This clonotype was counted many times. The gene calls are TRBV6-4 and TRBJ2-3, with TRBD2 matching over 11 bases. Germline CDR1 and CDR2: MRHNA and SNTAGT. There are 15 residues in the CDR3. With V trimmed by 3 bases and J by 1 base, 0 bases remained unmatched. The CDR3 here is CASSETSGGTDTQYF. CDR3 in DNA: TGTGCCAGCAGTGAGACTAGCGGGGGCACAGATACGCAGTATTTT.

This clonotype was detected many times. A read error may account for a junction end that differs from germline. The rearrangement joins TRBV5-5 to TRBJ1-1; D possibly corresponds to TRBD1 (6 bases). The CDR3 is 15 residues long. The germline V gene has CDR1 SGHKS and CDR2 YYEKEE (reference sequence). CDR3 loop: CASSLYDRMKTEAFF. The CDR3 DNA sequence: TGTGCCAGCAGCTTGTACGACAGGATGAAGACTGAAGCTTTCTTT.

This clonotype was found many times. The gene calls are TRBV10-2 and TRBJ2-7; D not certain. This CDR3 has 13 amino acids. The germline V and J ends were trimmed by 4 bases and 3 bases, with 10 bases remaining between them. In germline, CDR1 is WSHSY, CDR2 SAAADI. The CDR3 region has the DNA TGCGCCAGCAGTGGGACGCTAGACTACGAGCAGTACTTC. Protein: CASSGTLDYEQYF.

This clonotype has a handful of counts. The chain combines TRBV12-3 or TRBV12-4 with TRBJ1-6; 10 bases agree with TRBD1. The CDR3 spans 15 residues. With 4 bases clipped from V and 10 bases from J, the junction kept 7 bases outside the gene matches. The CDR3 protein is CASSSTTGGGSPLHF. The CDR3 DNA is TGTGCCAGCAGTTCCACGACAGGGGGCGGGTCACCCCTCCACTTT.

This clonotype was observed a few times. The chain links TRBV30 to TRBJ2-1; 7 nucleotides agree with TRBD2. CDR1 and CDR2 from the germline V gene are GTSNPN and SVGIG (reference sequence). CDR3 length equals 15 residues. V trimming: 5 bases; J trimming: 0 bases; junction bases outside the gene matches: 7. The CDR3 DNA is TGTGCCTGGGGGGGGGGACTGAGCTCCTACAATGAGCAGTTCTTC. Amino acid sequence: CAWGGGLSSYNEQFF.

The chain carries TRBV6-5 and TRBJ1-6; a possible D gene is TRBD1 (5 bases). CDR3 length equals 18 residues. Deletions cut 0 bases from V and 3 bases from J, with 15 bases between. Germline lookup yields CDR1 MNHEY and CDR2 SVGAGI. The CDR3 is CASSYSNPGTGYNSPLHF. The CDR3 bases are TGTGCCAGCAGTTACTCGAATCCTGGGACTGGCTATAATTCACCCCTCCACTTT.

This clonotype was counted between two and nine times. In DNA, the CDR3 is TGCAGCGTGGGCCCTACTAGCGGGGGAACAGATACGCAGTATTTT. It codes for CSVGPTSGGTDTQYF. The V gene is TRBV29-1, the J gene TRBJ2-3; TRBD2 aligns across 11 bases. CDR3 length: 15 amino acids. The junction had 8 bases not matched to a gene; V was cut back by 6 bases and J by 3 bases. In germline, CDR1 is SQVTM, CDR2 ANQGSEA.

This clonotype was observed many times. The V gene is TRBV18, the J gene TRBJ2-5; 9 nucleotides match TRBD2. J gave up 4 bases and V 0 bases, and 6 bases lay outside the gene matches. Per the germline V gene, CDR1 is KGHSH and CDR2 is LQKENI. This CDR3 contains 16 residues. CDR3 region: CASSPPGLALAETQYF. The DNA for the CDR3 is TGTGCCAGCTCACCACCGGGACTAGCTTTAGCAGAGACCCAGTACTTC.

This clonotype showed up just a few times. This chain uses TRBV6-6 with TRBJ1-2; 8 bases are a match to TRBD1. The CDR3 is 14 residues long. Trimming cost V 4 bases and J 4 bases; bases outside gene matches: 5. The germline gives CDR1 MNHNY, CDR2 SVGAGI (reference sequence). The CDR3 coding sequence is TGTGCCAGCAGTTCGACAGGGGACATCTATGGCTACACCTTC. Residues: CASSSTGDIYGYTF.

This clonotype was detected a few times. The J gene is TRBJ2-5, the V gene TRBV6-7; D gene unclear. TRBV6-7 is flagged as an ORF with uncertain function. The ends were cut back, 0 bases at V and 2 bases at J, with 7 bases in the middle. The CDR3 totals 14 residues. For the CDR3, the DNA is TGTGCCAGCAGTTACTCTCGGATTCAAGAGACCCAGTACTTC. Translating gives CASSYSRIQETQYF.

In DNA form, the CDR3 reads TGTGCCAGCAGCCAAGACGCCGGCTCCTACAATGAGCAGTTCTTC. Residues: CASSQDAGSYNEQFF. The chain uses TRBV3-1 and TRBJ2-1; D unresolved. Trimming shortened V by 0 bases and J by 0 bases, and 6 bases separated the two germline ends. This CDR3 region has 15 residues. Germline V lookup: CDR1 LGHDT, CDR2 YNNKEL (reference sequence).

In its sample, this clonotype was seen many times. This chain joins TRBV10-2 and TRBJ1-6, with TRBD1 identical over 8 bases. This CDR3 is 16 amino acids long. CDR1 is WSHSY and CDR2 is SAAADI in the germline V gene. Trimming at V came to 3 bases and at J to 6 bases, leaving 7 bases not matched to a gene. The CDR3 coding sequence is TGCGCCAGCAGTGACTTGGGACAGGCTAGTAATTCACCCCTCCACTTT. This codes for CASSDLGQASNSPLHF.

The chain uses TRBV12-3 or TRBV12-4 and TRBJ1-6; TRBD1 is a possible D gene (5 bases). V was shortened by 3 bases and J by 7 bases, with 13 bases between the two germline ends. The CDR3 is 15 amino acids. The CDR3 here is CASSLAGTGNSPLHF. The CDR3 DNA sequence: TGTGCCAGCAGTTTGGCCGGGACGGGAAATTCACCCCTCCACTTT.

V usage is TRBV4-1 and J usage is TRBJ1-5; tentative D call: TRBD1 (6 bases). V lost 4 bases to trimming and J lost 4 bases, with 29 bases between them. This CDR3 is 20 amino acids long. Germline CDR1 MGHRA, CDR2 YSYEKL. CDR3 protein: CASSPVLWGAGGLRNQPQHF. The CDR3 nucleotides read TGCGCCAGCAGCCCAGTCTTGTGGGGGGCTGGAGGTCTAAGGAATCAGCCCCAGCATTTT.

This clonotype was seen a handful of times. The chain has TRBV12-3 or TRBV12-4 and TRBJ2-4; 9 bases are a match to TRBD1. The CDR3 is 19 amino acids. The V segment lost 5 bases and the J segment 6 bases; nucleotides outside the gene matches: 20. The DNA of the CDR3 is TGTGCCAGCAGTATATTCTCGACAGGGGGTGGATTCTGGATAAACATTCAGTACTTC. Amino acid sequence: CASSIFSTGGGFWINIQYF.

The table lists this clonotype with many counts. At one of its ends the junction is not consistent with the germline gene, which may arise from a read error. The V gene is TRBV10-3, the J gene TRBJ2-3; perhaps TRBD2 as D (7 bases). CDR3 size: 13 residues. Germline V gene lookup returns CDR1 ENHRY and CDR2 SYGVKD. This CDR3 is CASSEGGTDTQYF. CDR3 bases: TGTGCCAGCAGTGAGGGGGGGACAGATACGCAGTATTTT.

The chain couples TRBV5-1 to TRBJ2-5; D may be TRBD1 (5 bases). The CDR3 covers 14 residues. Germline V gene sequence: CDR1 SGHRS, CDR2 YFSETQ. Trimming took 4 bases from V and 4 from J, leaving 14 bases between them. CDR3 in amino acids: CASSVAGSGETQYF. DNA of the CDR3: TGCGCCAGCAGCGTCGCAGGGTCTGGAGAGACCCAGTACTTC.

This sequence joins TRBV6-5 and TRBJ2-3, with TRBD2 matching over 7 bases. Germline CDR1 MNHEY, CDR2 SVGAGI. The CDR3 is 16 amino acids. Trimming cost V 0 bases and J 3 bases; bases outside gene matches: 6. CDR3 DNA sequence: TGTGCCAGCAGTTACTCCCAGCCGGGACTAACAGATACGCAGTATTTT. Its translation is CASSYSQPGLTDTQYF.

The rearrangement uses TRBV3-1 and TRBJ2-1, with 9 bases aligning to TRBD2. Germline V CDR1 and CDR2: LGHDT, YNNKEL (reference sequence). The CDR3 contains 16 residues. The V segment lost 2 bases and the J segment 6 bases; nucleotides outside the gene matches: 8. CDR3 in amino acids: CASSQSLAGLPNEQFF. CDR3 bases: TGTGCCAGCAGCCAATCGCTAGCGGGACTCCCCAATGAGCAGTTCTTC.

A remark on this clonotype: This may be a read error, as it is one base from a much larger clone. The gene calls are TRBV7-9 and TRBJ2-1; possibly TRBD2 for D (6 bases). Trimming took 4 bases from V and 6 from J, leaving 16 bases between them. Germline values: CDR1 SEHNR, CDR2 FQNEAQ (reference sequence). This CDR3 comprises 15 residues. In DNA form, the CDR3 reads TGTGCCAGCAGCTCCACGGGGGAGGAACGCAATGAGCAGTTCTTC. Protein sequence: CASSSTGEERNEQFF.

Note on this clonotype: With a much larger clone just one base away, this may be a read error. J is TRBJ2-3 and V is TRBV12-3 or TRBV12-4, with D tentatively TRBD2 (5 bases). This CDR3 spans 14 amino acids. CDR3 sequence reads: CTSSYAGHTDTQYF. The CDR3 DNA reads as TGTACCAGCAGCTACGCGGGTCACACAGATACGCAGTATTTT.

The table lists this clonotype with many counts. The V and J genes are TRBV6-5 and TRBJ2-1, with 9 positions matching TRBD2. This CDR3 contains 16 residues. Losses at the gene ends were 5 bases for V and 0 bases for J; bases not matched to a gene: 5. CDR1 and CDR2 from the germline V gene are MNHEY and SVGAGI. The CDR3 protein is CASSPSGTNSYNEQFF. In DNA, the CDR3 is TGTGCCAGCAGTCCTAGCGGGACCAACTCCTACAATGAGCAGTTCTTC.

This clonotype has a count of ten or more. The chain links TRBV4-3 to TRBJ2-3; D is unresolved. Trimming shortened V by 1 base and J by 4 bases, and 12 bases separated the two germline ends. Germline loops: CDR1 LGHNA, CDR2 YSLEER. CDR3 size: 15 residues. CDR3 residues: CASSQGVQSADTQYF. For the CDR3, the DNA is TGCGCCAGCAGCCAAGGGGTACAGAGCGCAGATACGCAGTATTTT.

In its sample, this clonotype was seen many times. The chain has TRBV27 and TRBJ2-7; a weak D match, TRBD1 (6 bases). Germline CDR1 MNHEY, CDR2 SMNVEV (reference sequence). The CDR3 extends over 14 amino acids. V was trimmed by 2 bases and J by 0 bases, leaving 8 bases between them. The CDR3 reads CASSLTGNSYEQYF. CDR3 DNA: TGTGCCAGCAGTTTAACAGGGAACTCCTACGAGCAGTACTTC.

This clonotype came up a few times. The V call is TRBV6-5, the J call TRBJ1-4; 7 nucleotides align to TRBD1. Unmatched junction bases numbered 14, after V lost 6 bases and J lost 10 bases. The germline V gene encodes CDR1 MNHEY and CDR2 SVGAGI. This CDR3 spans 15 amino acids. CDR3 residues: CASSRTGATRGKLFF. CDR3 nucleotide sequence: TGTGCCAGCAGCCGCACAGGGGCGACGCGGGGAAAACTGTTTTTT.